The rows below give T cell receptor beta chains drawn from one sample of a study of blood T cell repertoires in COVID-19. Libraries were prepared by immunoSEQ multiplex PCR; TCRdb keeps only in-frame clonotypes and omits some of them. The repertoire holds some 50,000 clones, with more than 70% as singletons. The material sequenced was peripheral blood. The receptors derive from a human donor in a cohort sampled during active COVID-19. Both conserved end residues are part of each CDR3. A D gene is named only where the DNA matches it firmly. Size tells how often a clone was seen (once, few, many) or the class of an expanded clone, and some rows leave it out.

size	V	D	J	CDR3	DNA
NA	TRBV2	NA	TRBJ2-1	CASREGGPYNEQFF	TGTGCCAGCAGGGAAGGGGGGCCCTACAATGAGCAGTTCTTC
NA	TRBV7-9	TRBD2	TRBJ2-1	CATPGTRVDEQFF	TGTGCCACCCCCGGGACTAGGGTCGATGAGCAGTTCTTC
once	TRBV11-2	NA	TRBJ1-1	CASSSEVTTEAFF	TGTGCCAGCAGCTCCGAGGTTACAACTGAAGCTTTCTTT
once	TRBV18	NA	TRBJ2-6	CASSPQVGLAFSGANVLTF	TGTGCCAGCTCACCCCAGGTAGGACTCGCCTTTTCTGGGGCCAACGTCCTGACTTTC
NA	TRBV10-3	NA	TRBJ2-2	CATTTTANTGELFF	TGTGCCACTACTACTACCGCGAACACCGGGGAGCTGTTTTTT
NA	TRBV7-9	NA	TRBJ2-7	CASSLLPRGQDEQYF	TGTGCCAGCAGCTTATTGCCCAGGGGTCAGGACGAGCAGTACTTC
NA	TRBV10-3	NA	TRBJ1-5	CAISDTRVSQPQHF	TGTGCCATCAGTGATACTAGGGTAAGTCAGCCCCAGCATTTT
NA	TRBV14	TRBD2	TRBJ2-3	CASSQDASGSADTQYF	TGTGCCAGCAGCCAAGATGCTAGCGGGAGCGCAGATACGCAGTATTTT
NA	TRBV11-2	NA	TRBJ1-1	CASSLDRADTEAFF	TGTGCCAGCAGCTTAGACAGGGCTGACACTGAAGCTTTCTTT
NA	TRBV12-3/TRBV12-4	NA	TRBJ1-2	CASSFRNYGYTF	TGTGCCAGCAGCTTTCGGAACTATGGCTACACCTTC